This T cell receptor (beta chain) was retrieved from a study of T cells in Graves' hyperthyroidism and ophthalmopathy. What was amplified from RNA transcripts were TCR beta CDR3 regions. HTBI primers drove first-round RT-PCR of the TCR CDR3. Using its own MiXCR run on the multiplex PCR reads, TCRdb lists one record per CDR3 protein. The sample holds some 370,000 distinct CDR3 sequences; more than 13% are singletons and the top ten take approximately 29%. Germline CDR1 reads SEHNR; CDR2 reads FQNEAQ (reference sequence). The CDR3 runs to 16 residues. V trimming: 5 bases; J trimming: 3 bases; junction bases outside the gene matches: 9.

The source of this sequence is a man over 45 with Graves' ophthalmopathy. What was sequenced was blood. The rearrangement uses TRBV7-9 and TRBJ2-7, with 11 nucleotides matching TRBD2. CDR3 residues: CASSPTTSGSYYEQYF. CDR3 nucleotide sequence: TGTGCCAGCAGCCCGACCACTAGCGGGAGTTACTACGAGCAGTACTTC. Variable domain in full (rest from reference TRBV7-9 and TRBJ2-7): DTGVSQNPRHKITKRGQNVTFRCDPISEHNRLYWYRQTLGQGPEFLTYFQNEAQLEKSRLLSDRFSAERPKGSFSTLEIQRTEQGDSAMYLCASSPTTSGSYYEQYFGPGTRLTVT.